This entry lists 4 T cell receptor beta chains sequenced from one sample in a study of blood T cells in healthy people across ages. Then a second PCR, running roughly 7 to 11 cycles, was carried out with a sample-barcoded 5' primer and a J-beta primer mix. TCRdb redid the calling of the 5' RACE reads with MiXCR, one entry per CDR3 protein. Of about 720,000 distinct CDR3 sequences in the sample, approximately 22% are singletons; the top ten hold roughly a fifth. The source material was blood. These TCRs come from a man between 65 and 85 years old in good health.

J is TRBJ1-3 and V is TRBV12-3 or TRBV12-4; no clear D gene. V was pared by 5 bases and J by 4 bases, with 15 bases between. The CDR3 sequence is 15 residues long. The CDR3 bases are TGTGCCAGCAGTCCAACAACTGCTAGGGGAAACACCATATATTTT. Amino acid sequence: CASSPTTARGNTIYF.

This clonotype was recorded only once. The chain is built from TRBV29-1 and TRBJ2-5; 8 bases agree with TRBD1. Judging by the DNA end, TRBJ2-1 fits better; the J call may be wrong. This CDR3 is built from 14 residues. Germline CDR1 SQVTM, CDR2 ANQGSEA. The CDR3, as DNA: TGCAGCGTTGCCCTAGGGACAGGCGTAGATGAGCAGTTCTTC. Translation: CSVALGTGVDEQFF.

The chain uses TRBV29-1 and TRBJ2-7; D is unclear. Per the germline V gene, CDR1 is SQVTM and CDR2 is ANQGSEA. V was trimmed by 0 bases and J by 1 base, leaving 7 bases between them. The CDR3 has 13 residues. CDR3 amino acids: CSVEDLQSYEQYF. DNA for the CDR3: TGCAGCGTTGAAGATCTTCAGTCCTACGAGCAGTACTTC.

This clonotype was detected once. As the CDR3 is not closed by the conserved phenylalanine or tryptophan, this likely results from a read error. This chain connects TRBV5-1 to TRBJ1-2; 7 positions agree with TRBD1. Germline CDR1 SGHRS, CDR2 YFSETQ. CDR3 length: 16 residues. Losses at the gene ends were 0 bases for V and 0 bases for J; bases not matched to a gene: 5. The CDR3 DNA sequence: TGCGCCAGCAGCTTGGCCTCGACAGGGACTAACTATGGCTACACCTCC. Residues: CASSLASTGTNYGYTS.